This entry lists 29 T cell receptor beta chains sequenced from one sample in a study of cytomegalovirus exposure and HLA in healthy donors. PCR employed 60 Vbeta and 13 Jbeta primers. The method was immunoSEQ multiplex PCR; TCRdb's version includes in-frame clones alone and lacks a portion of them. Found here are a few hundred thousand clones, 60% to 80% of them singletons; the top ten hold roughly 1.9%. Specimen: PBMCs. The receptors were gathered from a man between 18 and 29 years old in good health and CMV-seronegative.

V and J are TRBV5-1 and TRBJ2-1; 9 nucleotides line up with TRBD1. V dropped 5 bases and J dropped 9; count of bases not matched to a gene: 9. Germline CDR1 and CDR2: SGHRS and YFSETQ. The CDR3 extends over 14 amino acids. CDR3 protein: CASSSGTGHTEQFF. CDR3 sequence (DNA): TGCGCCAGCAGTTCCGGGACAGGGCACACTGAGCAGTTCTTC.

The chain recombines TRBV9 with TRBJ2-7; D may be TRBD2 (6 bases). V was pared by 2 bases and J by 0 bases, with 9 bases between. Germline lookup yields CDR1 SGDLS and CDR2 YYNGEE. This CDR3 spans 14 amino acids. The CDR3 nucleotides read TGTGCCAGCAGCGTCCGGGACTCCTCCTACGAGCAGTACTTC. It is translated as CASSVRDSSYEQYF.

The chain combines TRBV27 with TRBJ2-3; 9 bases are shared with TRBD1. V trimming: 6 bases; J trimming: 3 bases; junction bases outside the gene matches: 13. The germline gives CDR1 MNHEY, CDR2 SMNVEV (reference sequence). CDR3 length equals 17 residues. CDR3 bases: TGTGCCAGCAGCCGCGGGACAGGGCAAAGCCTGACAGATACGCAGTATTTT. This sequence encodes CASSRGTGQSLTDTQYF.

This chain links TRBV6-6 with TRBJ1-3; D is perhaps TRBD2 (6 bases). The J call may be in error: the DNA end matches TRBJ2-2 better. The germline V gene has CDR1 MNHNY and CDR2 SVGAGI (reference sequence). There are 16 residues in the CDR3. CDR3 sequence (DNA): TGTGCCAGCAGCCTCACCGGGACTCAGGGAGAGGTGGAGCTGTTTTTT. This translates into CASSLTGTQGEVELFF.

The V and J genes are TRBV6-5 and TRBJ2-6; no clear D gene. CDR3 length equals 13 residues. The germline CDR1 and CDR2 sequences are MNHEY and SVGAGI. The germline V and J ends were trimmed by 10 bases and 0 bases, with 7 bases remaining between them. In DNA form, the CDR3 reads TGTGCCACCACAGACTCTGGGGCCAACGTCCTGACTTTC. Amino acid sequence: CATTDSGANVLTF.

The rearrangement uses TRBV28 and TRBJ1-1, with D perhaps TRBD1 (5 bases). Trimming left V 4 bases short and J 2 bases short, with 17 bases between. CDR1 and CDR2 (germline): MDHEN, SYDVKM. The CDR3 has 16 amino acids. CDR3 loop: CASSSAQGLHNTEAFF. CDR3 DNA sequence: TGTGCCAGCAGTTCGGCCCAGGGCTTACATAACACTGAAGCTTTCTTT.

The J gene is TRBJ2-5, the V gene TRBV7-3; perhaps TRBD2 as D (5 bases). The CDR3 sequence is 14 residues long. Trimming took off 4 bases at V and 5 bases at J, with 14 bases between the two ends. In germline, CDR1 is SGHTA, CDR2 FQGTGA. The CDR3 spells CASSWRSGWETQYF. The CDR3 nucleotides are TGTGCCAGCAGCTGGCGTTCGGGGTGGGAGACCCAGTACTTC.

The J gene is TRBJ2-1, the V gene TRBV6-1; 7 positions agree with TRBD1. V gave up 4 bases and J gave up 8 bases; unmatched junction bases: 8. The CDR3 totals 14 residues. Germline V CDR1 and CDR2: MNHNS, SASEGT. The CDR3 bases are TGTGCCAGCAGTGGGACACAGGGGTCCGATGAGCAGTTCTTC. Amino acids: CASSGTQGSDEQFF.

V gene TRBV2 combines with J gene TRBJ2-4, with a possible D match to TRBD2 (7 bases). CDR1 and CDR2 (germline): SNHLY, FYNNEI. V was clipped by 7 bases and J by 9 bases, with 13 bases between them. CDR3 length: 12 amino acids. The CDR3 coding sequence is TGTGCCAGCACCGGGGGCGGGGGCATTCAGTACTTC. Protein: CASTGGGGIQYF. Full variable domain (missing parts from reference TRBV2 and TRBJ2-4): EPEVTQTPSHQVTQMGQEVILRCVPISNHLYFYWYRQILGQKVEFLVSFYNNEISEKSEIFDDQFSVERPDGSNFTLKIRSTKLEDSAMYFCASTGGGGIQYFGAGTRLSVL.

This rearrangement joins TRBV30 to TRBJ1-3, with no clear D. CDR3 length: 13 residues. The germline V and J ends were trimmed by 5 bases and 0 bases, with 8 bases remaining between them. Germline CDR1 is GTSNPN and CDR2 is SVGIG (reference sequence). The CDR3 nucleotides are TGTGCCTGGGGACTGTTCTCTGGAAACACCATATATTTT. This encodes CAWGLFSGNTIYF.

The sample holds one count of this clone. The chain employs TRBV6-6 and TRBJ2-5, with 8 bases identical to TRBD1. The CDR3 runs to 14 residues. Germline V gene sequence: CDR1 MNHNY, CDR2 SVGAGI (reference sequence). Trimming at V came to 6 bases and at J to 4 bases, leaving 7 bases not matched to a gene. The DNA of the CDR3 is TGTGCCAGCAGGAAGGACAGGGTCATAGAGACCCAGTACTTC. Translated, it gives CASRKDRVIETQYF.

The gene calls are TRBV6-5 and TRBJ1-2; 12 bases are shared with TRBD1. Germline CDR1 MNHEY, CDR2 SVGAGI. This CDR3 region has 14 residues. V lost 0 bases and J lost 7; bases outside the gene matches: 0. CDR3 residues: CASSYSGQGAGYTF. DNA for the CDR3: TGTGCCAGCAGTTACTCGGGACAGGGGGCTGGCTACACCTTC.

The V gene is TRBV9, the J gene TRBJ2-5; 8 bases agree with TRBD2. Germline assignment: CDR1 SGDLS and CDR2 YYNGEE. The CDR3 extends over 15 amino acids. Trimming cost V 0 bases and J 1 base; bases outside gene matches: 2. CDR3: CASSVAGGAQETQYF. CDR3 bases: TGTGCCAGCAGCGTAGCGGGGGGGGCCCAAGAGACCCAGTACTTC.

The chain carries TRBV7-9 and TRBJ1-2, with D tentatively TRBD1 (5 bases). Trimming took off 5 bases at V and 2 bases at J, with 15 bases between the two ends. The CDR3 consists of 15 residues. CDR1 is SEHNR, CDR2 FQNEAQ, per germline (reference sequence). The CDR3 nucleotides read TGTGCCAGCAGCCCACCTGCGACAGTCAACTATGGCTACACCTTC. It encodes CASSPPATVNYGYTF.

The CDR3, as DNA: TGCGCCAGCATCTCGATGGCGGGAATTGAGCAGTTCTTC. Its translation: CASISMAGIEQFF. V and J are TRBV10-1 and TRBJ2-1, with D possibly being TRBD2 (6 bases). Germline CDR1 WNHNN, CDR2 SYGVQD (reference sequence). Trimming took 7 bases from V and 9 from J, leaving 16 bases between them. The CDR3 has 13 residues.

Concerning this clone itself: The sample contains more than one DNA sequence encoding this CDR3. The CDR3: CASSLADQETQYF. DNA of the CDR3: TGTGCCAGCAGTTTAGCGGACCAAGAGACCCAGTACTTC. This chain connects TRBV28 to TRBJ2-5; D ambiguous. The germline V and J ends were trimmed by 2 bases and 0 bases, with 4 bases remaining between them. The CDR3 sequence is 13 residues long. Looked up from germline, CDR1 is MDHEN and CDR2 is SYDVKM.

The chain is built from TRBV6-4 and TRBJ1-1; D call uncertain. V lost 3 bases to trimming and J lost 4 bases, with 9 bases between them. CDR3 size: 13 residues. Looked up from germline, CDR1 is MRHNA and CDR2 is SNTAGT. CDR3 coding DNA: TGTGCCAGCAGTGAGGCAGGTGGCACTGAAGCTTTCTTT. This sequence encodes CASSEAGGTEAFF.

About this clone: The junction differs from germline at one of its ends, possibly a read error. The chain employs TRBV6-1 and TRBJ1-5; unclear D gene. The length of the CDR3 is 16 residues. Germline V gives CDR1 MNHNS, CDR2 SASEGT. CDR3 sequence reads: CTSSEAARSSNQPQHF. The CDR3 nucleotides read TGTACCAGCAGTGAAGCGGCCAGGTCTAGCAATCAGCCCCAGCATTTT.

The chain joins TRBV19 to TRBJ1-4, with D uncertain. Between the trimmed V and J ends, which lost 5 bases and 8 bases, there was a span of 12 bases. Germline values: CDR1 LNHDA, CDR2 SQIVND (reference sequence). This CDR3 contains 13 residues. CDR3 DNA: TGTGCCAGTAGTTCAGGCTTACGCGAAAAACTGTTTTTT. Its protein is CASSSGLREKLFF.

This chain links TRBV5-6 with TRBJ2-1, with D perhaps matching TRBD1 (6 bases). The V gene's germline CDR1 is SGHDT and CDR2 YYEEEE. V shed 1 base and J shed 5 bases, with 13 bases lying between them. There are 15 residues in the CDR3. CDR3 bases: TGTGCCAGCAGCTTGCCCGGACAGCGCGACAATGAGCAGTTCTTC. Its protein is CASSLPGQRDNEQFF. The full variable domain, its missing parts supplied by reference TRBV5-6 and TRBJ2-1, is DAGVTQSPTHLIKTRGQQVTLRCSPKSGHDTVSWYQQALGQGPQFIFQYYEEEERQRGNFPDRFSGHQFPNYSSELNVNALLLGDSALYLCASSLPGQRDNEQFFGPGTRLTVL.

This rearrangement joins TRBV7-2 to TRBJ1-5, with D maybe TRBD1 (5 bases). The V gene's germline CDR1 is SGHTA and CDR2 FQGNSA. This CDR3 spans 14 amino acids. The V end was cut by 1 base, the J end by 4 bases, with 8 bases between. CDR3 sequence (DNA): TGTGCCAGCAGCTTAGGGGGGGGGAATCAGCCCCAGCATTTT. Its protein is CASSLGGGNQPQHF.

The chain couples TRBV19 to TRBJ1-1, with D possibly TRBD1 on 5 matching bases. V dropped 3 bases and J dropped 0 bases, with 14 bases sitting between them. This CDR3 region has 16 residues. The germline CDR1 and CDR2 sequences are LNHDA and SQIVND (reference sequence). The CDR3 region has the DNA TGTGCCAGTAGTATGGCGGGACGGACCATGAACACTGAAGCTTTCTTT. Its translation: CASSMAGRTMNTEAFF.

The chain has TRBV6-5 and TRBJ2-7; D gene uncertain. The CDR3 covers 14 residues. Deletions cut 2 bases from V and 0 bases from J, with 8 bases between. Germline V gene sequence: CDR1 MNHEY, CDR2 SVGAGI. The CDR3 loop is CASSYGLSSYEQYF. Written as DNA, the CDR3 is TGTGCCAGCAGTTACGGGCTGAGCTCCTACGAGCAGTACTTC.

This clone was recorded once. The rearrangement joins TRBV5-1 to TRBJ1-1, with 10 bases aligning to TRBD1. J gave up 2 bases and V 4 bases, and 11 bases lay outside the gene matches. Germline CDR1 and CDR2: SGHRS and YFSETQ. The CDR3 runs 17 residues. The CDR3 region has the DNA TGCGCCAGCAGCCGCTCGGGGACAGGGGCGGTTAACACTGAAGCTTTCTTT. Amino acids: CASSRSGTGAVNTEAFF.

This rearrangement joins TRBV7-2 to TRBJ1-2; 9 bases match TRBD1. CDR1 and CDR2 (germline): SGHTA, FQGNSA. The CDR3 length is 15 residues. The V segment lost 4 bases and the J segment 8 bases; nucleotides outside the gene matches: 11. CDR3 sequence: CASSSRNRDRAGYTF. In DNA, the CDR3 is TGTGCCAGCAGCTCGAGAAACCGGGACAGGGCCGGCTACACCTTC. The full variable domain, with the rest looked up from reference TRBV7-2 and TRBJ1-2, is GAGVSQSPSNKVTEKGKDVELRCDPISGHTALYWYRQSLGQGLEFLIYFQGNSAPDKSGLPSDRFSAERTGGSVSTLTIQRTQQEDSAVYLCASSSRNRDRAGYTFGSGTRLTVV.

The chain recombines TRBV19 with TRBJ2-5; 9 bases fit TRBD1. Germline V gives CDR1 LNHDA, CDR2 SQIVND (reference sequence). There are 14 residues in the CDR3. V was pared by 2 bases and J by 5 bases, with 3 bases of the junction left unmatched. This CDR3 is CASSITGGWETQYF. In nucleotides, the CDR3 is TGTGCCAGTAGTATAACAGGGGGCTGGGAGACCCAGTACTTC.

The J gene is TRBJ2-1, the V gene TRBV7-8, with D possibly matching TRBD2 (5 bases). Trimming removed 2 bases at V and 0 bases at J, with 8 bases between. Germline CDR1 is SGHVS and CDR2 is FQNEAQ. The CDR3 loop spans 15 amino acids. CDR3 in amino acids: CASSLRESSYNEQFF. In DNA, the CDR3 is TGTGCCAGCAGCTTAAGGGAGAGCTCCTACAATGAGCAGTTCTTC.

In regard to this clone: Germline is not matched at one junction end, which may reflect a read error. This chain connects TRBV7-7 to TRBJ2-5, with D tentatively TRBD2 (6 bases). Germline CDR1 and CDR2: SSHAT and FNYEAQ (reference sequence). The CDR3 sequence is 16 residues long. CDR3 in DNA: TGTGCTAGCAGCTTATATCCCTCGCTAGCGACTGAGACCCAGTACTTC. This encodes CASSLYPSLATETQYF.

V is TRBV12-5 and J is TRBJ2-7; TRBD1 matches at 9 bases. V gave up 1 base and J gave up 5 bases; unmatched junction bases: 0. CDR1 LGHNT and CDR2 FRNRAP come from the germline V gene. The CDR3 runs 13 residues. CDR3: CASGLGTGDEQYF. CDR3 nucleotides: TGTGCTAGTGGTTTGGGGACAGGGGACGAGCAGTACTTC.